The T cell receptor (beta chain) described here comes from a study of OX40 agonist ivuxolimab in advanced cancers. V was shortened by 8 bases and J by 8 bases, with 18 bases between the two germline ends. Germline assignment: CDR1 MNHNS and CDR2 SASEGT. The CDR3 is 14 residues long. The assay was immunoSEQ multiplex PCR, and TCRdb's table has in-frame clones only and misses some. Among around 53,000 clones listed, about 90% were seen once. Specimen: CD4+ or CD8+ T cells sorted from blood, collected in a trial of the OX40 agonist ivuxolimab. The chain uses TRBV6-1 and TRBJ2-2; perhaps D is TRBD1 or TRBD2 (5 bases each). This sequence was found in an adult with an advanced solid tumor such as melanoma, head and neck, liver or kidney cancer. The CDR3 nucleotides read TGTGCCAGCGATGCTACCGGGGCTCGAGGGGAGCTGTTTTTT. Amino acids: CASDATGARGELFF.